This T cell receptor beta chain was sequenced during a study of blood T cells in healthy people across ages. The germline gives CDR1 MGHDK, CDR2 SYGVNS. V was clipped by 3 bases and J by 0 bases, with 9 bases between them. This CDR3 region has 15 residues. The authors ran a second PCR of 7 to 11 cycles using a sample-barcoded 5' primer and a J-beta primer mix. TCRdb used MiXCR to reprocess the 5' RACE reads, holding one entry per CDR3 protein. The sample has around 790,000 distinct CDR3 sequences, more than 40% seen once; the top ten hold about a fifth. Sequenced sample: blood. The chain carries TRBV25-1 and TRBJ2-1; a weak D match, TRBD2 (5 bases). This sequence was found in a man in his 60s in good health. The CDR3 loop is CASSEGAASYNEQFF. In DNA, the CDR3 is TGTGCCAGCAGTGAGGGAGCGGCCTCCTACAATGAGCAGTTCTTC.